This TCR beta chain was sequenced in a study of beta chain features in type 1 diabetes. Study-wide points: Cells carrying high TCR expression could end up over-represented when cDNA is sequenced.

Expressed TCRB transcripts were sequenced because the entire RNA isolate underwent reverse transcription. Method: immunoSEQ multiplex PCR; TCRdb's copy keeps in-frame clones and lacks some. The profile shows approximately 380,000 clones, around 15% of them singletons. Comment on this clone: Its cognate antigen is unknown.

The source material was naive CD4+ T cells from blood. The clonotype comes from a woman under 30 in good health.

CDR3: CAWNPPGRGTDTQYF. The CDR3 nucleotides are TGTGCCTGGAACCCCCCAGGGAGGGGCACAGATACGCAGTATTTT. The chain joins TRBV30 to TRBJ2-3; 7 positions agree with TRBD2. The CDR3 contains 15 residues. Per the germline V gene, CDR1 is GTSNPN and CDR2 is SVGIG (reference sequence). V lost 4 bases to trimming and J lost 1 base; unmatched junction nucleotides: 8.